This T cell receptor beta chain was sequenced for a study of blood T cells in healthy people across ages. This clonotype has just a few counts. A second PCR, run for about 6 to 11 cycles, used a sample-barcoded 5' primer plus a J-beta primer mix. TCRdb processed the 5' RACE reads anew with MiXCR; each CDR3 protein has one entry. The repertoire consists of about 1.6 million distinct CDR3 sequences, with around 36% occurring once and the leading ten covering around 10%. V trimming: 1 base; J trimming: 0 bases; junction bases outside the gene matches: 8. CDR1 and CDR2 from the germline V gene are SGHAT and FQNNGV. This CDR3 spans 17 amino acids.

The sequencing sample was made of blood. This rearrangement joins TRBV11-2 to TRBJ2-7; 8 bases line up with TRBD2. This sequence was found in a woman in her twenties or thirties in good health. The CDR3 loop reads CASSLGGLAGGSYEQYF. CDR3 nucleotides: TGTGCCAGCAGCTTAGGAGGCCTAGCGGGTGGCTCCTACGAGCAGTACTTC.